These 17 T cell receptor beta chains originate from one sample sequenced in a study of neurological immune-mediated disorders. Each CDR3 protein gets one entry after TCRdb re-called the 5' RACE reads with MiXCR. The sample gives roughly 32,000 distinct CDR3 sequences, 4.5% to 7% of which show up once; roughly 2% is in the top ten. Sequenced sample: CD4+ T cells from blood. The receptors were sampled from a woman in her fifties or sixties in good health.

This clonotype was recorded at least ten times. The gene calls are TRBV6-4 and TRBJ2-1; 13 bases line up with TRBD2. The V gene end was trimmed by 5 bases and the J gene end by 0 bases; junction bases not matched to a gene: 10. The CDR3 runs 19 residues. The germline CDR1 and CDR2 sequences are MRHNA and SNTAGT. The CDR3 sequence is CASSPSGTSGASSYNEQFF. The DNA for the CDR3 is TGTGCCAGCAGTCCGTCCGGGACTAGCGGGGCGAGCTCCTACAATGAGCAGTTCTTC.

This clonotype showed up many times. The rearrangement links TRBV28 to TRBJ2-2; 7 nucleotides align to TRBD2. After removal of 3 bases from V and 1 base from J, the junction contained 8 bases not matched to a gene. The CDR3 runs 17 residues. The germline CDR1 and CDR2 sequences are MDHEN and SYDVKM. The CDR3 here is CASSLFGSGVNTGELFF. The DNA of the CDR3 is TGTGCCAGCAGTTTGTTTGGGAGCGGGGTGAACACCGGGGAGCTGTTTTTT.

This clonotype was detected ten times or more. This chain connects TRBV12-3 or TRBV12-4 to TRBJ1-1, with D possibly TRBD1 on 6 matching bases. CDR3 length equals 14 residues. V lost 3 bases, J lost 2 bases, and 10 bases lay in between. This CDR3 reads CASSFSGVNTEAFF. DNA of the CDR3: TGTGCCAGCAGTTTTTCAGGGGTAAACACTGAAGCTTTCTTT.

This clonotype has at least ten counts. The V call is TRBV6-6, the J call TRBJ2-4; 13 bases are a match to TRBD2. There are 20 residues in the CDR3. Germline assignment: CDR1 MNHNY and CDR2 SVGAGI (reference sequence). The J segment lost 8 bases and the V segment lost 6 bases, leaving 22 bases of the junction unmatched. This chain's CDR3 is CASSLAGTGFGTSGDDIQYF. The CDR3 DNA follows: TGTGCCAGCAGCCTAGCCGGGACAGGGTTTGGGACTAGCGGGGATGACATTCAGTACTTC.

This clonotype came up many times. Here the CDR3 reads CASSVQGNEKLFF. CDR3 DNA sequence: TGCGCCAGCAGCGTCCAGGGGAATGAAAAACTGTTTTTT. The chain recombines TRBV5-1 with TRBJ1-4, with D perhaps TRBD1 (6 bases). Trimming removed 4 bases at V and 5 bases at J, with 9 bases between. The CDR3 runs to 13 residues. From germline, CDR1 is SGHRS and CDR2 YFSETQ.

Many counts were recorded for this clonotype. The rearrangement joins TRBV12-3 or TRBV12-4 to TRBJ1-6, with 10 nucleotides matching TRBD1. J gave up 7 bases and V 7 bases, and 4 bases lay outside the gene matches. This CDR3 comprises 14 residues. CDR3 nucleotide sequence: TGTGCCAGCACCCCGGGACAGGGGAATTCACCCCTCCACTTT. Residues: CASTPGQGNSPLHF.

This clonotype came up many times. The chain is built from TRBV10-3 and TRBJ2-3; D tentatively reads TRBD1 or TRBD2 (5 bases each). Deletions cut 4 bases from V and 1 base from J, with 12 bases between. This CDR3 has 15 residues. Germline V gives CDR1 ENHRY, CDR2 SYGVKD. CDR3 loop: CAISGRDPGTDTQYF. In DNA, the CDR3 is TGTGCCATCAGTGGCAGGGACCCTGGCACAGATACGCAGTATTTT.

This clonotype showed up many times. DNA for the CDR3: TGTGCCAGCACCGCGGGGGGCTATAGGGAGACCCAGTACTTC. Translating gives CASTAGGYRETQYF. The chain uses TRBV7-8 and TRBJ2-5; 8 bases align to TRBD2. Trimming at V came to 7 bases and at J to 5 bases, leaving 9 bases not matched to a gene. Germline CDR1 and CDR2: SGHVS and FQNEAQ. The CDR3 is made up of 14 amino acids.

This clonotype was observed at least ten times. The V call is TRBV28, the J call TRBJ2-7; D may be TRBD1 (6 bases). V was shortened by 7 bases and J by 0 bases, with 10 bases between the two germline ends. CDR1 is MDHEN, CDR2 SYDVKM, per germline. This CDR3 is built from 13 residues. CDR3 residues: CASKQGNSYEQYF. CDR3 DNA: TGTGCCAGCAAGCAGGGGAACTCCTACGAGCAGTACTTC.

This clonotype was seen many times. The genes are TRBV4-2 and TRBJ2-7; D may match TRBD1 or TRBD2 (6 bases each). CDR1 is LGHNA and CDR2 is YNFKEQ in the germline V gene. There are 13 residues in the CDR3. V lost 8 bases and J lost 2, with 13 bases in between. The CDR3 DNA is TGTGCCAGCGGGACGGGGGCTACCTACGAGCAGTACTTC. It specifies CASGTGATYEQYF.

In this sample, this clonotype turned up many times. This chain connects TRBV28 to TRBJ2-7, with 8 bases that match TRBD2. The germline gives CDR1 MDHEN, CDR2 SYDVKM. CDR3 length: 14 residues. The V gene end was trimmed by 8 bases and the J gene end by 6 bases; junction bases not matched to a gene: 12. The CDR3 loop reads CASRPGRAFSEQYF. The CDR3 region has the DNA TGTGCCAGCCGACCCGGGAGGGCATTCTCCGAGCAGTACTTC.

This clonotype was seen ten or more times. The V gene is TRBV28, the J gene TRBJ2-7; the D gene is possibly TRBD2 (6 bases). Germline values: CDR1 MDHEN, CDR2 SYDVKM. Trimming removed 4 bases at V and 6 bases at J, with 10 bases between. The CDR3 consists of 12 residues. CDR3 in DNA: TGTGCCAGCAGTTCCGGGAGTGTCGAGCAGTACTTC. It codes for CASSSGSVEQYF. Full variable domain (rest looked up from reference TRBV28 and TRBJ2-7): DVKVTQSSRYLVKRTGEKVFLECVQDMDHENMFWYRQDPGLGLRLIYFSYDVKMKEKGDIPEGYSVSREKKERFSLILESASTNQTSMYLCASSSGSVEQYFGPGTRLTVT.

In this sample, this clonotype is medium-sized. The CDR3: CASSLWGSEQYF. DNA for the CDR3: TGTGCCAGCAGTTTATGGGGGTCCGAGCAGTACTTC. This chain connects TRBV27 to TRBJ2-7; TRBD1 or TRBD2 may be the D gene (5 bases each). The V end lost 1 base, the J end lost 6 bases, and 7 bases lay between the germline ends. The CDR3 consists of 12 residues. Germline V gives CDR1 MNHEY, CDR2 SMNVEV (reference sequence).

This clonotype was found many times. The J gene is TRBJ2-4, the V gene TRBV18; D possibly corresponds to TRBD1 (6 bases). CDR1 and CDR2 (germline): KGHSH, LQKENI. The CDR3 loop spans 14 amino acids. The ends were cut back, 2 bases at V and 4 bases at J, with 9 bases in the middle. Here the CDR3 reads CASSPDGQKNIQYF. DNA for the CDR3: TGTGCCAGCTCACCAGACGGACAGAAAAACATTCAGTACTTC.

The sample holds many counts of this clonotype. This chain uses TRBV5-1 with TRBJ2-5, with D perhaps matching TRBD1 (5 bases). Trimming took 0 bases from V and 2 from J, leaving 8 bases between them. CDR3 length equals 14 residues. The germline V gene has CDR1 SGHRS and CDR2 YFSETQ. CDR3 in DNA: TGCGCCAGCAGCTTGGCTGGGGCACAAGAGACCCAGTACTTC. Its protein is CASSLAGAQETQYF. Filled out from reference TRBV5-1 and TRBJ2-5, the complete variable domain reads KAGVTQTPRYLIKTRGQQVTLSCSPISGHRSVSWYQQTPGQGLQFLFEYFSETQRNKGNFPGRFSGRQFSNSRSEMNVSTLELGDSALYLCASSLAGAQETQYFGPGTRLLVL.

There are many counts of this clonotype. V usage is TRBV18 and J usage is TRBJ2-1, with 8 positions matching TRBD2. Germline V gene data show CDR1 as KGHSH and CDR2 as LQKENI. CDR3 length equals 16 residues. V was clipped by 0 bases and J by 3 bases; unmatched bases: 4. This chain's CDR3 is CASSPPGLDYYNEQFF. CDR3 coding DNA: TGTGCCAGCTCACCACCGGGACTAGATTACTACAATGAGCAGTTCTTC. Complete variable domain (other parts from reference TRBV18 and TRBJ2-1): NAGVMQNPRHLVRRRGQEARLRCSPMKGHSHVYWYRQLPEEGLKFMVYLQKENIIDESGMPKERFSAEFPKEGPSILRIQQVVRGDSAAYFCASSPPGLDYYNEQFFGPGTRLTVL.

Within the sample, this clonotype is medium-sized. The V gene is TRBV24-1, the J gene TRBJ2-2; D remains unclear. Trimming left V 1 base short and J 2 bases short, with 7 bases between. CDR1 is KGHDR and CDR2 is SFDVKD in the germline V gene. This CDR3 is 15 amino acids long. The CDR3 protein is CATSDLGSNTGELFF. For the CDR3, the DNA is TGTGCCACCAGTGATTTAGGATCAAACACCGGGGAGCTGTTTTTT.